This T cell receptor beta chain comes out of a study of CD8 T cells in Susac syndrome. Germline V lookup: CDR1 DFQATT, CDR2 SNEGSKA (reference sequence). The CDR3 is 15 amino acids. Germline trimming cut 3 bases from V and 6 bases from J; bases unmatched to any gene: 13. Reverse transcription used roughly 0.45 to 1 ug RNA and random hexamers. TCRdb redid the calling of the immunoSEQ multiplex PCR reads with MiXCR, one entry per CDR3 protein. The sample shows some 110,000 distinct CDR3 sequences, nearly 96% of them seen only once. Source material: CD4+ T cells from PBMCs. This TCR came from a human donor with Susac syndrome. This sequence joins TRBV20-1 and TRBJ2-7, with 8 nucleotides matching TRBD1. The CDR3 DNA follows: TGCAGTGCTAGTTCTGGGACAGGCGAGGGCAGCGAGCAGTACTTC. Encoded protein: CSASSGTGEGSEQYF.